The 8 T cell receptor beta chains in this list originate from one sample, sequenced in a study of blood T cells in healthy people across ages. With a J-beta primer mix and a sample-barcoded 5' primer, a second PCR ran roughly 7 to 11 cycles. TCRdb reprocessed the 5' RACE reads via MiXCR and lists one record per CDR3 protein. The table records a few hundred thousand distinct CDR3 sequences, 25% to 35% of them present only once. These data also featured in a second study, about T cells of mothers and their children.

Sequenced material: blood. These receptors all stem from a boy under 10 years old in good health.

This rearrangement joins TRBV7-3 to TRBJ2-1; 11 bases fit TRBD2. After removal of 3 bases from V and 6 bases from J, the junction contained 4 bases not matched to a gene. Germline V gene data show CDR1 as SGHTA and CDR2 as FQGTGA. There are 15 residues in the CDR3. The CDR3 loop reads CASSLHTSGSNEQFF. The CDR3 DNA follows: TGTGCCAGCAGCTTGCATACTAGCGGGAGCAATGAGCAGTTCTTC.

The chain couples TRBV11-2 to TRBJ1-4, with D maybe TRBD1 (6 bases). The CDR3 extends over 15 amino acids. Germline assignment: CDR1 SGHAT and CDR2 FQNNGV. Trimming removed 3 bases from V and 7 bases from J, with 15 bases in between. This CDR3 is CASSFTGRMGEKLFF. The CDR3 DNA reads TGTGCCAGCAGCTTCACAGGGAGGATGGGTGAAAAACTGTTTTTT.

This clonotype was seen more than once but under ten times. The rearrangement uses TRBV5-1 and TRBJ1-2, with TRBD1 matching 7 bases. This CDR3 has 15 amino acids. The germline gives CDR1 SGHRS, CDR2 YFSETQ. The V gene end was trimmed by 3 bases and the J gene end by 3 bases; junction bases not matched to a gene: 8. Here the CDR3 DNA reads TGCGCCAGCAGCTCGCTGACAGGGAAGGACTATGGCTACACCTTC. The encoded protein is CASSSLTGKDYGYTF.

The V gene is TRBV3-1, the J gene TRBJ2-6, with D hard to call. CDR1 LGHDT and CDR2 YNNKEL come from the germline V gene (reference sequence). The length of the CDR3 is 15 residues. Trimming cost V 1 base and J 2 bases, with 6 bases left between them. CDR3 residues: CASSQVTAGANVLTF. DNA of the CDR3: TGTGCCAGCAGCCAAGTTACAGCTGGGGCCAACGTCCTGACTTTC.

This clonotype was detected a few times. The chain has TRBV20-1 and TRBJ2-3; 10 bases agree with TRBD2. The length of the CDR3 is 15 residues. V shed 5 bases and J 5 bases; nucleotides not matched to a gene: 10. Germline V gene data show CDR1 as DFQATT and CDR2 as SNEGSKA (reference sequence). CDR3 nucleotides: TGCAGTGCTGGAAAAGCGGGGGGGTACGGAGATACGCAGTATTTT. The encoded protein is CSAGKAGGYGDTQYF.

This clonotype occurred a few times. The rearrangement joins TRBV2 to TRBJ1-5, with D possibly being TRBD1 (5 bases). Germline V gene sequence: CDR1 SNHLY, CDR2 FYNNEI. The CDR3 consists of 13 residues. Trimming took 3 bases from V and 7 from J, leaving 10 bases between them. The CDR3 nucleotides read TGTGCCAGCAGTGAGGACACTCTGCAGCCCCAGCATTTT. It is translated as CASSEDTLQPQHF.

V is TRBV12-5 and J is TRBJ2-1, with 9 bases matching TRBD2. This CDR3 comprises 17 residues. The germline V gene encodes CDR1 LGHNT and CDR2 FRNRAP. V shed 1 base, J shed 7 bases, and the junction held 11 bases outside the gene matches. The CDR3 nucleotides are TGTGCTAGTGGTTTGGCCCCGTCTAGCGGGATTTGGAATGAGCAGTTCTTC. It yields the protein CASGLAPSSGIWNEQFF.

This clonotype was recorded only once. V is TRBV3-1 and J is TRBJ1-2; the match to TRBD1 covers 7 bases. CDR3 size: 15 residues. Germline V CDR1 and CDR2: LGHDT, YNNKEL (reference sequence). With V trimmed by 1 base and J by 5 bases, 7 bases remained unmatched. CDR3 sequence reads: CASSQVGTEGYGYTF. The CDR3 bases are TGTGCCAGCAGCCAAGTGGGGACAGAAGGTTATGGCTACACCTTC.